A selection of T cell receptor beta chains follows, all from one sample in a study of blood T cells in healthy people across ages. TCRdb redid the calling of the 5' RACE reads with MiXCR, one entry per CDR3 protein. Of about 800,000 distinct CDR3 sequences detected, 20% to 25% appear once; the ten largest clones hold 3% to 4%. These data were also reused for a study on T cells of mothers and their children.

Specimen: blood. These receptor sequences come from a boy aged 5-17 years in good health. CDR3s include the opening cysteine and the closing phenylalanine or tryptophan. The order of the fields is V gene, clone size, D gene, J gene, CDR3 protein, CDR3 DNA. The D gene is left open where the match is weak. Rows give clone size only sometimes, using once, few, many, or a class for an expanded clone.

v_call: TRBV27
clone_size: .
d_call: TRBD1
j_call: TRBJ2-7
cdr3_aa: CASSLQTGGEQYF
cdr3_nt: TGTGCCAGCAGTTTACAGACAGGGGGCGAGCAGTACTTC

v_call: TRBV27
clone_size: few
d_call: TRBD2
j_call: TRBJ2-1
cdr3_aa: CASRYPEAGDEQFF
cdr3_nt: TGTGCCAGCAGATACCCCGAAGCGGGGGATGAGCAGTTCTTC

v_call: TRBV5-1
clone_size: .
d_call: .
j_call: TRBJ2-6
cdr3_aa: CASSFGLGSSGANVPTF
cdr3_nt: .

v_call: TRBV9
clone_size: .
d_call: .
j_call: TRBJ2-1
cdr3_aa: CASSVAGELNEQFF
cdr3_nt: TGTGCCAGCAGCGTAGCGGGGGAATTGAACGAGCAGTTCTTC

v_call: TRBV28
clone_size: .
d_call: .
j_call: TRBJ2-2
cdr3_aa: CAIRNSARELFF
cdr3_nt: TGTGCCATTAGGAACTCTGCCAGGGAGCTGTTTTTT

v_call: TRBV9
clone_size: .
d_call: .
j_call: TRBJ1-2
cdr3_aa: CASSVEEGEGYTF
cdr3_nt: TGTGCCAGCAGCGTAGAAGAAGGGGAAGGCTACACCTTC

v_call: TRBV11-1
clone_size: .
d_call: .
j_call: TRBJ2-2
cdr3_aa: CASSSLRTGELFF
cdr3_nt: TGTGCCAGCAGCTCCCTACGCACCGGGGAGCTGTTTTTT

v_call: TRBV30
clone_size: .
d_call: TRBD2
j_call: TRBJ2-3
cdr3_aa: CAWSTSGVTPDTQYF
cdr3_nt: TGTGCCTGGAGCACTAGCGGGGTCACCCCAGATACGCAGTATTTT

v_call: TRBV2
clone_size: .
d_call: .
j_call: TRBJ2-1
cdr3_aa: CASSETSGDSYNEQFF
cdr3_nt: TGTGCCAGCAGTGAAACCTCCGGGGACTCCTACAATGAGCAGTTCTTC

v_call: TRBV7-2
clone_size: .
d_call: .
j_call: TRBJ2-5
cdr3_aa: CASSLVGGQTQYF
cdr3_nt: TGTGCCAGCAGCTTAGTGGGTGGTCAGACCCAGTACTTC

v_call: TRBV27
clone_size: few
d_call: .
j_call: TRBJ2-7
cdr3_aa: CASSLPGPHYEQYF
cdr3_nt: TGTGCCAGCAGTTTACCGGGACCCCACTACGAGCAGTACTTC

v_call: TRBV20-1
clone_size: few
d_call: TRBD1
j_call: TRBJ2-7
cdr3_aa: CSAPPGQAYEQYF
cdr3_nt: TGCAGTGCTCCCCCAGGACAGGCCTACGAGCAGTACTTC

v_call: TRBV6-6
clone_size: .
d_call: .
j_call: TRBJ1-4
cdr3_aa: CASSYSYLEKLFF
cdr3_nt: TGTGCCAGCAGTTACTCATATTTGGAAAAACTGTTTTTT

v_call: TRBV27
clone_size: .
d_call: TRBD2
j_call: TRBJ2-1
cdr3_aa: CASIRLAGTNEQFF
cdr3_nt: TGTGCCAGCATACGACTAGCGGGGACGAATGAGCAGTTCTTC

v_call: TRBV18
clone_size: .
d_call: .
j_call: TRBJ1-2
cdr3_aa: CASSPRTLGDYGYTF
cdr3_nt: TGTGCCAGCTCACCACGGACATTGGGGGACTATGGCTACACCTTC

v_call: TRBV6-1
clone_size: .
d_call: TRBD1
j_call: TRBJ1-2
cdr3_aa: CASSDWTGPNYGYTF
cdr3_nt: TGTGCCAGCAGTGACTGGACAGGGCCTAACTATGGCTACACCTTC

v_call: TRBV20-1
clone_size: .
d_call: .
j_call: TRBJ1-5
cdr3_aa: CSALYSNSNQPQHF
cdr3_nt: TGCAGTGCCCTGTACAGCAATAGCAATCAGCCCCAGCATTTT

v_call: TRBV5-6
clone_size: few
d_call: TRBD1
j_call: TRBJ1-2
cdr3_aa: CASSLGTGPPYTF
cdr3_nt: TGTGCCAGCAGCTTGGGGACAGGGCCCCCATACACCTTC

v_call: TRBV20-1
clone_size: few
d_call: .
j_call: TRBJ1-1
cdr3_aa: CSATRGTAFF
cdr3_nt: TGCAGTGCTACCAGGGGAACAGCTTTCTTT

v_call: TRBV27
clone_size: .
d_call: .
j_call: TRBJ2-3
cdr3_aa: CASSLMGNWGTDTQYF
cdr3_nt: TGCGCCAGCAGCTTAATGGGAAACTGGGGCACAGATACGCAGTATTTT

v_call: TRBV5-5
clone_size: few
d_call: .
j_call: TRBJ1-1
cdr3_aa: CASSLLPTVNTEAFF
cdr3_nt: TGTGCCAGCAGCTTGCTCCCGACGGTGAACACTGAAGCTTTCTTT

v_call: TRBV29-1
clone_size: few
d_call: TRBD2
j_call: TRBJ2-5
cdr3_aa: CSVEGAGGLQETQYF
cdr3_nt: TGCAGCGTAGAAGGAGCGGGAGGGTTACAAGAGACCCAGTACTTC

v_call: TRBV20-1
clone_size: .
d_call: .
j_call: TRBJ2-3
cdr3_aa: CSAKRGTSTDTQYF
cdr3_nt: TGCAGTGCTAAGAGGGGGACTAGCACAGATACGCAGTATTTT

v_call: TRBV7-6
clone_size: few
d_call: .
j_call: TRBJ2-6
cdr3_aa: CASSLMGSGANVLTF
cdr3_nt: TGTGCCAGCAGCTTAATGGGCTCTGGGGCCAACGTCCTGACTTTC

v_call: TRBV29-1
clone_size: .
d_call: .
j_call: TRBJ2-7
cdr3_aa: CSVALGNTYEQYF
cdr3_nt: TGCAGCGTAGCCCTCGGGAACACCTACGAGCAGTACTTC

v_call: TRBV27
clone_size: few
d_call: .
j_call: TRBJ1-5
cdr3_aa: CASSSRMSNQPQHF
cdr3_nt: TGTGCCAGCAGTTCCCGTATGAGCAATCAGCCCCAGCATTTT

v_call: TRBV4-3
clone_size: few
d_call: TRBD1
j_call: TRBJ1-3
cdr3_aa: CASSQGTGDSGNTIYF
cdr3_nt: TGCGCCAGCAGCCAAGGGACAGGCGATTCTGGAAACACCATATATTTT

v_call: TRBV6-2/TRBV6-3
clone_size: once
d_call: .
j_call: TRBJ1-5
cdr3_aa: CASSRTPLERQPQHF
cdr3_nt: TGTGCCAGCAGCCGGACGCCTTTAGAGCGACAGCCCCAGCATTTT

v_call: TRBV5-8
clone_size: .
d_call: .
j_call: TRBJ2-3
cdr3_aa: CASSRTQYTQYF
cdr3_nt: TGTGCCAGCAGCCGGACGCAATATACGCAGTATTTT

v_call: TRBV20-1
clone_size: many
d_call: TRBD1
j_call: TRBJ2-1
cdr3_aa: CSARDRDRGPYNEQFF
cdr3_nt: TGCAGTGCTAGAGATCGGGACAGGGGGCCCTACAATGAGCAGTTCTTC

v_call: TRBV7-9
clone_size: few
d_call: .
j_call: TRBJ1-4
cdr3_aa: CASSLRVGSNEKLFF
cdr3_nt: TGTGCCAGCAGCCTTCGGGTAGGGAGTAATGAAAAACTGTTTTTT

v_call: TRBV7-9
clone_size: .
d_call: TRBD1
j_call: TRBJ1-1
cdr3_aa: CASTSTGPMGTEAFF
cdr3_nt: TGTGCCAGCACCTCGACAGGGCCCATGGGGACTGAAGCTTTCTTT

v_call: TRBV20-1
clone_size: once
d_call: .
j_call: TRBJ2-7
cdr3_aa: CSARWAYRSSYEQYF
cdr3_nt: TGCAGTGCTAGATGGGCGTACCGGAGCTCCTACGAGCAGTACTTC

v_call: TRBV7-9
clone_size: .
d_call: .
j_call: TRBJ1-2
cdr3_aa: CAGSLPDGGYTF
cdr3_nt: TGTGCCGGCAGCTTACCCGACGGTGGCTACACCTTC

v_call: TRBV12-3/TRBV12-4
clone_size: few
d_call: .
j_call: TRBJ1-2
cdr3_aa: CASSLWSSDGYTF
cdr3_nt: TGTGCCAGCAGTTTATGGTCCAGTGATGGCTACACCTTC

v_call: TRBV20-1
clone_size: few
d_call: TRBD1
j_call: TRBJ2-7
cdr3_aa: CSAPGQSVDEQYF
cdr3_nt: TGCAGTGCCCCGGGACAGAGCGTAGACGAGCAGTACTTC

v_call: TRBV7-7
clone_size: .
d_call: TRBD2
j_call: TRBJ2-5
cdr3_aa: CASSSGRGGRETQYF
cdr3_nt: TGTGCTAGCAGCTCGGGACGGGGGGGAAGAGAAACCCAGTACTTC

v_call: TRBV18
clone_size: few
d_call: .
j_call: TRBJ1-1
cdr3_aa: CASSPVANTEAFF
cdr3_nt: TGTGCCAGCTCACCGGTCGCGAACACTGAAGCTTTCTTT

v_call: TRBV7-2
clone_size: few
d_call: .
j_call: TRBJ2-5
cdr3_aa: CASSLLYGSGETQYF
cdr3_nt: TGTGCCAGCAGCCTCCTTTACGGTAGCGGAGAGACCCAGTACTTC

v_call: TRBV7-2
clone_size: few
d_call: .
j_call: TRBJ2-7
cdr3_aa: CASSLGGSIFLYEQYF
cdr3_nt: TGTGCCAGCAGCTTAGGGGGAAGTATATTTCTCTACGAGCAGTACTTC

v_call: TRBV6-5
clone_size: .
d_call: TRBD1
j_call: TRBJ2-7
cdr3_aa: CASSWGQPYSYEQYF
cdr3_nt: TGTGCCAGCAGTTGGGGACAGCCATATTCCTACGAGCAGTACTTC

v_call: TRBV20-1
clone_size: .
d_call: .
j_call: TRBJ2-5
cdr3_aa: CSAIGEDGETQYF
cdr3_nt: TGCAGTGCTATTGGGGAAGATGGAGAGACCCAGTACTTC

v_call: TRBV5-1
clone_size: .
d_call: .
j_call: TRBJ2-5
cdr3_aa: CASSWLAAETQYF
cdr3_nt: TGCGCCAGCAGCTGGCTGGCAGCAGAGACCCAGTACTTC

v_call: TRBV24-1
clone_size: .
d_call: TRBD1
j_call: TRBJ1-1
cdr3_aa: CATSDSPDRGYGEAFF
cdr3_nt: TGTGCCACCAGTGATTCCCCGGACAGGGGCTATGGTGAAGCTTTCTTT

v_call: TRBV6-5
clone_size: .
d_call: .
j_call: TRBJ2-4
cdr3_aa: CASSYSVLGLRDF
cdr3_nt: TGTGCCAGCAGTTACAGTGTATTGGGACTGAGGGACTTC

v_call: TRBV9
clone_size: .
d_call: TRBD2
j_call: TRBJ2-1
cdr3_aa: CASSVGVSGSYNEQFF
cdr3_nt: TGTGCCAGCAGCGTAGGTGTTAGCGGGAGTTACAATGAGCAGTTCTTC

v_call: TRBV5-1
clone_size: .
d_call: TRBD2
j_call: TRBJ2-1
cdr3_aa: CASSLAGRILEQFF
cdr3_nt: TGCGCCAGCAGCTTGGCCGGGAGGATCCTTGAGCAGTTCTTC

v_call: TRBV7-2
clone_size: few
d_call: .
j_call: TRBJ2-7
cdr3_aa: CASSLGTGRDNEQYF
cdr3_nt: TGTGCCAGCAGCTTAGGCACAGGCAGGGATAACGAGCAGTACTTC

v_call: TRBV11-1
clone_size: few
d_call: .
j_call: TRBJ2-2
cdr3_aa: CASSTGPQTNTGELFF
cdr3_nt: TGTGCCAGCAGCACAGGGCCGCAAACGAACACCGGGGAGCTGTTTTTT

v_call: TRBV3-1
clone_size: once
d_call: .
j_call: TRBJ2-7
cdr3_aa: CASSQGLPRSRGEQYF
cdr3_nt: TGTGCCAGCAGCCAAGGCCTCCCACGAAGCAGGGGCGAGCAGTACTTC

v_call: TRBV20-1
clone_size: .
d_call: .
j_call: TRBJ2-5
cdr3_aa: CSARGNSEGQETQYF
cdr3_nt: TGCAGTGCTAGAGGGAACTCAGAGGGGCAAGAGACCCAGTACTTC

v_call: TRBV28
clone_size: .
d_call: .
j_call: TRBJ2-5
cdr3_aa: CASSPLPRRSQETQYF
cdr3_nt: TGTGCCAGCAGTCCCCTTCCCCGACGGTCGCAAGAGACCCAGTACTTC

v_call: TRBV5-1
clone_size: many
d_call: .
j_call: TRBJ2-6
cdr3_aa: CASSLDGASGANVLTF
cdr3_nt: TGCGCCAGCAGCTTGGACGGGGCGTCTGGGGCCAACGTCCTGACTTTC

v_call: TRBV20-1
clone_size: once
d_call: TRBD2
j_call: TRBJ2-2
cdr3_aa: CSASRGANTGELFF
cdr3_nt: TGCAGTGCCAGCCGGGGGGCGAACACCGGGGAGCTGTTTTTT

v_call: TRBV7-9
clone_size: few
d_call: .
j_call: TRBJ2-1
cdr3_aa: CASSLVARGAPNEQFF
cdr3_nt: TGTGCCAGCAGCTTAGTCGCCCGGGGCGCACCCAATGAGCAGTTCTTC

v_call: TRBV4-3
clone_size: .
d_call: TRBD2
j_call: TRBJ2-2
cdr3_aa: CASSQLAGGPERNTGELFF
cdr3_nt: TGCGCCAGCAGCCAACTAGCGGGGGGGCCTGAGCGGAACACCGGGGAGCTGTTTTTT

v_call: TRBV7-2
clone_size: .
d_call: TRBD2
j_call: TRBJ2-1
cdr3_aa: CASSAGGGIAYNEQFF
cdr3_nt: TGTGCCAGCAGCGCGGGGGGGGGCATTGCTTACAATGAGCAGTTCTTC

v_call: TRBV25-1
clone_size: few
d_call: TRBD1
j_call: TRBJ2-1
cdr3_aa: CASSDTHRGSSYNEQFF
cdr3_nt: TGTGCCAGCAGTGACACTCACAGGGGGAGCTCCTACAATGAGCAGTTCTTC